The 20 T cell receptor beta chains reported below all come from one sample, sequenced in a study of cytomegalovirus exposure and HLA in healthy donors. Researchers ran the PCR with 60 Vbeta and 13 Jbeta primers. Profiled with immunoSEQ multiplex PCR; TCRdb holds only in-frame clones, not every one. There are roughly 180,000 clones in the sample; approximately 84% occur only once, and under 1.5% lies in the top ten. The specimen sequenced was PBMCs. The receptor source for this set is a girl aged 10-17 years in good health and CMV-seropositive.

The rearrangement joins TRBV10-3 to TRBJ2-5, with D tentatively TRBD1 (5 bases). The CDR3 is 13 residues long. The V gene's germline CDR1 is ENHRY and CDR2 SYGVKD. Trimming removed 6 bases at V and 5 bases at J, with 13 bases between. CDR3 in DNA: TGTGCCATCAGCCCCGGACAAAGGGAGACCCAGTACTTC. Its protein product is CAISPGQRETQYF.

CDR3 nucleotides: TGCGCCAGCAGCTTGGGGGCCCTGGCAGATACGCAGTATTTT. Encoded protein: CASSLGALADTQYF. This chain joins TRBV5-1 and TRBJ2-3; D is unresolved. This CDR3 contains 14 residues. Germline values: CDR1 SGHRS, CDR2 YFSETQ. Trimming pared 0 bases from V and 4 bases from J, leaving 9 bases between.

This clone appeared a single time. This sequence joins TRBV4-3 and TRBJ2-7, with TRBD1 as a possible D gene (5 bases). Germline values: CDR1 LGHNA, CDR2 YSLEER. The germline V and J ends were trimmed by 1 base and 4 bases, with 14 bases remaining between them. This CDR3 contains 15 residues. The CDR3 sequence: CASSQGPRTGYEQYF. The CDR3 coding sequence is TGCGCCAGCAGCCAAGGACCTCGAACAGGTTACGAGCAGTACTTC.

CDR3 loop: CASSLQASSYNEQFF. The CDR3 DNA reads TGCGCCAGCAGCTTACAGGCAAGCTCCTACAATGAGCAGTTCTTC. This sequence joins TRBV5-1 and TRBJ2-1; the D gene is possibly TRBD1 (5 bases). Deletions cut 2 bases from V and 0 bases from J, with 9 bases between. The CDR3 has 15 amino acids. The germline V gene encodes CDR1 SGHRS and CDR2 YFSETQ.

Remarks on this clone: The same CDR3 can be traced to other DNA sequences in this sample. The genes are TRBV5-8 and TRBJ2-7, with 7 positions matching TRBD2. V lost 4 bases, J lost 4 bases, and 17 bases stayed unmatched. The germline gives CDR1 SGHTS, CDR2 YDEGEE. CDR3 length: 17 amino acids. Written as DNA, the CDR3 is TGTGCCAGCAGCCCTAGAGAGGGGAGAGCGGGGCATTACGAGCAGTACTTC. This sequence encodes CASSPREGRAGHYEQYF.

V usage is TRBV30 and J usage is TRBJ2-1, with 9 bases identical to TRBD2. CDR3 length equals 14 residues. After removal of 7 bases from V and 10 bases from J, the junction contained 14 bases not matched to a gene. CDR1 and CDR2 (germline): GTSNPN, SVGIG (reference sequence). In nucleotides, the CDR3 is TGTGCCTTCAAGGGAGCGGGAGGCCGGGGGGAGCAGTTCTTC. Amino acids: CAFKGAGGRGEQFF. The variable domain in full, with the rest retrieved from reference TRBV30 and TRBJ2-1, is SQTIHQWPATLVQPVGSPLSLECTVEGTSNPNLYWYRQAAGRGLQLLFYSVGIGQISSEVPQNLSASRPQDRQFILSSKKLLLSDSGFYLCAFKGAGGRGEQFFGPGTRLTVL.

The chain links TRBV6-5 to TRBJ2-5; 9 bases agree with TRBD1. Gene TRBJ2-7 matches the end of the DNA better, so the J call may be wrong. CDR1 is MNHEY and CDR2 is SVGAGI in the germline V gene. The CDR3 runs to 15 residues. The CDR3 nucleotides are TGTGCCAGCAGTTACTTGGGACAGGGCTTATACGAGCAGTACTTC. Amino acids: CASSYLGQGLYEQYF.

The chain recombines TRBV28 with TRBJ2-7; possibly TRBD1 for D (6 bases). Trimming pared 4 bases from V and 6 bases from J, leaving 22 bases between. This CDR3 has 16 amino acids. Per the germline V gene, CDR1 is MDHEN and CDR2 is SYDVKM. CDR3 in amino acids: CASSSPAGPGVLEQYF. Here the CDR3 DNA reads TGTGCCAGCAGTTCGCCCGCGGGCCCAGGGGTACTCGAGCAGTACTTC.

CDR3 sequence (DNA): TGTGCCAGCAGCTTATTAGCCGGATCCGAGCAGTACTTC. Residues: CASSLLAGSEQYF. The gene calls are TRBV7-7 and TRBJ2-7; unclear D gene. The CDR3 is 13 residues long. The germline V gene has CDR1 SSHAT and CDR2 FNYEAQ (reference sequence). The ends were cut back, 2 bases at V and 6 bases at J, with 11 bases in the middle.

The J gene is TRBJ1-2, the V gene TRBV28; TRBD1 matches 8 bases. The V and J ends lost 3 bases and 2 bases, in that order; junction bases with no gene match: 11. Germline CDR1 is MDHEN and CDR2 is SYDVKM. CDR3 length: 17 residues. The CDR3: CASSLYRGRGQNYGYTF. The CDR3 coding sequence is TGTGCCAGCAGTTTGTATAGGGGCAGGGGGCAAAACTATGGCTACACCTTC.

The rearrangement links TRBV4-1 to TRBJ2-7; perhaps TRBD2 as D (6 bases). Trimming took off 0 bases at V and 6 bases at J, with 12 bases between the two ends. Germline assignment: CDR1 MGHRA and CDR2 YSYEKL. The CDR3 runs 14 residues. CDR3 sequence: CASSQDTGLTEQYF. DNA of the CDR3: TGCGCCAGCAGCCAAGATACGGGACTCACCGAGCAGTACTTC.

The chain carries TRBV5-4 and TRBJ1-5; D is uncertain. The CDR3 spans 12 residues. V was clipped by 4 bases and J by 7 bases, with 9 bases between them. Germline assignment: CDR1 SGHNT and CDR2 YYREEE (reference sequence). The CDR3 DNA reads TGTGCCAGCAGCCAGCTCGGGCAGCCCCAGCATTTT. Protein: CASSQLGQPQHF.

For the CDR3, the DNA is TGTGCCAGCAGCTTAGGCTATTCCACTAGCGGGAGATACGAGCAGTACTTC. The encoded protein is CASSLGYSTSGRYEQYF. The chain carries TRBV7-9 and TRBJ2-7; 11 bases align to TRBD2. This CDR3 is 17 amino acids long. V trimming: 1 base; J trimming: 4 bases; junction bases outside the gene matches: 9. Germline V gene lookup returns CDR1 SEHNR and CDR2 FQNEAQ (reference sequence).

The chain carries TRBV5-1 and TRBJ1-4; a possible D gene is TRBD1 (5 bases). Germline V CDR1 and CDR2: SGHRS, YFSETQ. The CDR3 is 15 amino acids. The V end lost 3 bases, the J end lost 0 bases, and 9 bases lay between the germline ends. The CDR3 spells CASSSRGSTNEKLFF. The CDR3 DNA is TGCGCCAGCAGCTCGCGGGGGTCAACTAATGAAAAACTGTTTTTT.

The J gene is TRBJ1-5, the V gene TRBV27, with 7 bases that match TRBD1. CDR1 is MNHEY, CDR2 SMNVEV, per germline (reference sequence). The CDR3 covers 15 residues. The V segment lost 4 bases and the J segment 5 bases; nucleotides outside the gene matches: 8. Here the CDR3 reads CASSSTNRGYQPQHF. In DNA form, the CDR3 reads TGTGCCAGCAGTTCCACAAACAGGGGATATCAGCCCCAGCATTTT.

CDR3 residues: CASSPLDQETQYF. The CDR3 DNA follows: TGTGCCAGCTCACCGTTAGACCAAGAGACCCAGTACTTC. The rearrangement uses TRBV18 and TRBJ2-5; D unclear. Between the trimmed V and J ends, which lost 3 bases and 0 bases, there was a span of 5 bases. The CDR3 extends over 13 amino acids. CDR1 and CDR2 from the germline V gene are KGHSH and LQKENI.

The chain uses TRBV9 and TRBJ2-5; 9 positions agree with TRBD1. With V trimmed by 4 bases and J by 4 bases, 8 bases remained unmatched. This CDR3 comprises 15 residues. The germline V gene has CDR1 SGDLS and CDR2 YYNGEE. The DNA of the CDR3 is TGTGCCAGCAGCCCGGACAGGGGAAGGGGAGAGACCCAGTACTTC. It specifies CASSPDRGRGETQYF.

The chain carries TRBV6-5 and TRBJ2-5; 7 bases match TRBD1. Losses at the gene ends were 2 bases for V and 2 bases for J; bases not matched to a gene: 5. CDR1 is MNHEY, CDR2 SVGAGI, per germline. The CDR3 sequence is 15 residues long. For the CDR3, the DNA is TGTGCCAGCAGTTACAGGGGGACAGCACAAGAGACCCAGTACTTC. This sequence encodes CASSYRGTAQETQYF.

The chain links TRBV4-3 to TRBJ2-5; D unclear. The length of the CDR3 is 15 residues. V lost 0 bases, J lost 0 bases, and 8 bases lay in between. Germline values: CDR1 LGHNA, CDR2 YSLEER. Here the CDR3 reads CASSQDPGYQETQYF. CDR3 nucleotide sequence: TGCGCCAGCAGCCAAGATCCCGGGTACCAAGAGACCCAGTACTTC.

The chain uses TRBV5-5 and TRBJ2-7, with TRBD1 as a possible D gene (5 bases). Germline CDR1 reads SGHKS; CDR2 reads YYEKEE (reference sequence). The V and J ends lost 4 bases and 0 bases respectively, with 14 bases between them. The CDR3 is made up of 15 amino acids. This chain's CDR3 is CASSPRQPSSYEQYF. The CDR3 coding sequence is TGTGCCAGCAGCCCCCGACAGCCAAGCTCCTACGAGCAGTACTTC.